This passage covers 22 T cell receptor beta chains from one sample sequenced in a study of Graves' ophthalmopathy and Graves' hyperthyroidism. RNA transcripts yielded amplified TCR beta CDR3 regions. First-round RT-PCR relied on HTBI primers, and a second-round multiplex PCR came next. MiXCR was run by TCRdb on the multiplex PCR reads, yielding one entry per CDR3 protein. Of about 640,000 distinct CDR3 sequences in the sample, about 38% are singletons; the top ten hold about 3.3%. Sequencing used peripheral blood. The receptors stem from an adult man with Graves' ophthalmopathy.

This clonotype was recorded at least ten times. The chain combines TRBV6-1 with TRBJ1-2, with D hard to call. Germline loops: CDR1 MNHNS, CDR2 SASEGT. Trimming took 3 bases from V and 0 from J, leaving 5 bases between them. The length of the CDR3 is 13 residues. The CDR3 region has the DNA TGTGCCAGCAGTGATGTCACTAACTATGGCTACACCTTC. Translated: CASSDVTNYGYTF.

A single count supports this clonotype. The rearrangement links TRBV24-1 to TRBJ2-5; tentative D call: TRBD2 (5 bases). V was cut by 4 bases and J by 4 bases, with 15 bases left in between. Germline V lookup: CDR1 KGHDR, CDR2 SFDVKD. This CDR3 comprises 15 residues. The CDR3 coding sequence is TGTGCCACCAGTGACCCCGGGCAAGAGGGAGAGACCCAGTACTTC. Translated: CATSDPGQEGETQYF.

This clonotype was detected a few times. The chain combines TRBV6-2 or TRBV6-3 with TRBJ2-6, with 8 bases identical to TRBD1. J lost 2 bases, V lost 7 bases, and 7 bases had no gene match. Per the germline V gene, CDR1 is MNHEY and CDR2 is SVGEGT. There are 16 residues in the CDR3. The CDR3: CASKRQGLAGANVLTF. The CDR3 region has the DNA TGTGCCAGCAAAAGACAGGGGCTGGCTGGGGCCAACGTCCTGACTTTC.

Remarks on this clonotype: One base away lies a much larger clone, so this may be a sequencing read error. The chain recombines TRBV10-1 with TRBJ1-2, with D possibly being TRBD1 (5 bases). The CDR3 has 16 residues. CDR1 is WNHNN, CDR2 SYGVQD, per germline (reference sequence). V was pared by 6 bases and J by 4 bases, with 21 bases between. This CDR3 reads CASSHRGTDTSYGYTF. The CDR3 DNA reads as TGCGCCAGCAGCCATCGCGGGACGGATACTAGCTATGGCTACACCTTC.

This clonotype was detected many times. This sequence joins TRBV13 and TRBJ1-5; TRBD1 aligns across 7 bases. The CDR3 runs 16 residues. Germline assignment: CDR1 PRHDT and CDR2 FYEKMQ (reference sequence). The V and J ends lost 0 bases and 6 bases, in that order; junction bases with no gene match: 8. The CDR3 reads CASSLGAGQYTQPQHF. The CDR3 DNA reads TGTGCCAGCAGCTTAGGCGCGGGACAGTATACTCAGCCCCAGCATTTT.

This clonotype was observed many times. This chain joins TRBV7-2 and TRBJ2-7; TRBD1 matches 9 bases. V dropped 5 bases and J dropped 2; count of bases not matched to a gene: 4. CDR1 SGHTA and CDR2 FQGNSA come from the germline V gene. The CDR3 spans 14 residues. In DNA, the CDR3 is TGTGCCAGCAGCCAGCGGGACAGGGCCTACGAGCAGTACTTC. Its protein product is CASSQRDRAYEQYF.

The V gene is TRBV2, the J gene TRBJ1-4; D not certain. Germline V CDR1 and CDR2: SNHLY, FYNNEI. Trimming shortened V by 6 bases and J by 8 bases, and 13 bases separated the two germline ends. The CDR3 runs 13 residues. CDR3 protein: CASRHPGSEKLFF. CDR3 in DNA: TGTGCCAGCAGGCACCCGGGGTCGGAAAAACTGTTTTTT.

This clonotype occurred a few times. The chain has TRBV7-2 and TRBJ2-7, with TRBD2 matching 10 bases. The CDR3 is made up of 18 amino acids. V was clipped by 3 bases and J by 1 base; unmatched bases: 12. Germline V gene data show CDR1 as SGHTA and CDR2 as FQGNSA. CDR3 amino acids: CASSFLAGVVGESYEQYF. CDR3 sequence (DNA): TGTGCCAGCAGCTTTCTAGCGGGGGTCGTAGGAGAATCCTACGAGCAGTACTTC. Supplemented by reference TRBV7-2 and TRBJ2-7, the full variable domain reads GAGVSQSPSNKVTEKGKDVELRCDPISGHTALYWYRQSLGQGLEFLIYFQGNSAPDKSGLPSDRFSAERTGGSVSTLTIQRTQQEDSAVYLCASSFLAGVVGESYEQYFGPGTRLTVT.

The chain uses TRBV24-1 and TRBJ1-2, with 10 bases that match TRBD1. CDR1 KGHDR and CDR2 SFDVKD come from the germline V gene. CDR3 size: 13 residues. V shed 9 bases and J 3 bases; nucleotides not matched to a gene: 3. As DNA, the CDR3 is TGTGCCACCGCGGACAGGGGGGACTATGGCTACACCTTC. The encoded protein is CATADRGDYGYTF.

Ten or more counts support this clonotype. This chain links TRBV7-9 with TRBJ1-4, with D uncertain. The CDR3 covers 13 residues. The V gene's germline CDR1 is SEHNR and CDR2 FQNEAQ (reference sequence). Trimming left V 7 bases short and J 8 bases short, with 14 bases between. The DNA for the CDR3 is TGTGCCAGCATTCGAGAGTATGGGGAAAAACTGTTTTTT. Protein product: CASIREYGEKLFF.

This chain connects TRBV18 to TRBJ1-5, with D unresolved. The CDR3 totals 13 residues. In germline, CDR1 is KGHSH, CDR2 LQKENI. V gave up 3 bases and J gave up 5 bases, with 8 bases separating them. Here the CDR3 reads CASSPDVDQPQHF. Written as DNA, the CDR3 is TGTGCCAGCTCACCCGATGTGGATCAGCCCCAGCATTTT.

The chain couples TRBV29-1 to TRBJ1-2; tentatively, D is TRBD1 (5 bases). The CDR3 runs 13 residues. Germline V gene lookup returns CDR1 SQVTM and CDR2 ANQGSEA. Trimming removed 5 bases from V and 5 bases from J, with 15 bases in between. CDR3 in amino acids: CSVLAGLGYGYTF. CDR3 in DNA: TGCAGCGTTTTAGCAGGGCTCGGGTATGGCTACACCTTC.

Many counts were recorded for this clonotype. This chain links TRBV5-1 with TRBJ2-2, with D hard to call. The CDR3 runs to 13 residues. Trimming stripped 8 bases from V and 3 bases from J, with 11 bases between. Germline CDR1 SGHRS, CDR2 YFSETQ. As DNA, the CDR3 is TGCGCCAGTCGAGAGCGAGACACCGGGGAGCTGTTTTTT. Translating gives CASRERDTGELFF.

In regard to this clonotype: This may be a read error: a much more frequent sequence differs by one nucleotide. The chain couples TRBV14 to TRBJ1-4; D call uncertain. This CDR3 comprises 15 residues. Germline V lookup: CDR1 SGHDN, CDR2 FVKESK. CDR3 loop: CVSSHSLYGTGKLFF. The CDR3 region has the DNA TGTGTCAGCAGCCATTCCTTGTACGGCACCGGAAAACTGTTTTTT.

To note about this clonotype: A clone one base away is much larger, so this may be a read error. J is TRBJ2-7 and V is TRBV10-3; D is undetermined. CDR1 and CDR2 (germline): ENHRY, SYGVKD. This CDR3 has 12 amino acids. CDR3 residues: CVSSEVGLEQYF. For the CDR3, the DNA is TGTGTCAGCAGTGAAGTTGGGCTCGAGCAGTACTTC.

Of note for this clonotype: A much larger clone lies a single base off, so this may be a read error. The rearrangement uses TRBV10-3 and TRBJ1-2; D gene ambiguous. Germline assignment: CDR1 ENHRY and CDR2 SYGVKD. V was trimmed by 5 bases and J by 5 bases, leaving 9 bases between them. The CDR3 sequence is 12 residues long. This chain's CDR3 is CAISTHQYGYTF. In DNA form, the CDR3 reads TGTGCCATCAGTACCCACCAATATGGCTACACCTTC.

The chain employs TRBV7-2 and TRBJ2-2; 11 bases are shared with TRBD1. The CDR3 contains 15 residues. The germline V gene encodes CDR1 SGHTA and CDR2 FQGNSA. Losses at the gene ends were 4 bases for V and 9 bases for J; bases not matched to a gene: 7. The CDR3 is CASSSWTGGARELFF. CDR3 nucleotide sequence: TGTGCCAGCAGCTCATGGACAGGGGGCGCGAGGGAGCTGTTTTTT.

V usage is TRBV7-8 and J usage is TRBJ2-6, with TRBD1 as a possible D gene (5 bases). With 5 bases removed from V and 2 bases from J, the gap between germline ends came to 10 bases. Germline CDR1 SGHVS, CDR2 FQNEAQ. CDR3 length: 15 residues. The CDR3 sequence is CASSQRGAGANVLTF. CDR3 bases: TGTGCCAGCAGCCAAAGGGGCGCTGGGGCCAACGTCCTGACTTTC.

V gene TRBV12-3 or TRBV12-4 combines with J gene TRBJ2-2; no clear D gene. The V and J ends lost 5 bases and 5 bases respectively, with 12 bases between them. The CDR3 is 14 amino acids. The CDR3 loop reads CASSLTEITGELFF. DNA of the CDR3: TGTGCCAGCAGTCTTACAGAGATTACCGGGGAGCTGTTTTTT.

The table lists this clonotype with a few counts. V and J are TRBV9 and TRBJ2-7; no clear D. The CDR3 contains 14 residues. With 3 bases removed from V and 0 bases from J, the gap between germline ends came to 10 bases. CDR1 is SGDLS and CDR2 is YYNGEE in the germline V gene. CDR3 amino acids: CASSEGVGSYEQYF. For the CDR3, the DNA is TGTGCCAGCAGCGAGGGCGTAGGCTCCTACGAGCAGTACTTC.

With respect to this clonotype: The junction shows a germline mismatch at one end, possibly a read error. The rearrangement links TRBV5-1 to TRBJ2-5, with unresolved D. Per germline, CDR1 SGHRS and CDR2 YFSETQ. There are 12 residues in the CDR3. The CDR3 sequence: CVSSLGQETQYF. DNA for the CDR3: TGCGTCAGCAGCTTAGGCCAAGAGACCCAGTACTTC.

This clonotype was seen a few times. The chain employs TRBV7-6 and TRBJ2-7; D might be TRBD2 (6 bases). V dropped 3 bases and J dropped 0 bases, with 15 bases sitting between them. Germline V gene lookup returns CDR1 SGHVS and CDR2 FNYEAQ. This CDR3 is 16 amino acids long. CDR3: CASSFLGEEGSYEQYF. The DNA for the CDR3 is TGTGCCAGCAGCTTTCTAGGGGAGGAGGGCTCCTACGAGCAGTACTTC.